This entry is about one TCR beta chain. No cognate antigen has been identified for it. Per-base quality was not reported, and no clone a single base away is much larger than it. CD8 naive samples were obtained by positive selection for CCR7 among CD45RO-negative cells, yielding a CD45RA+CCR7+ population from which TemRA cells were excluded. The donors were healthy, HIV-negative adults who had no recently reported acute infections or vaccinations. All donors were Caucasian adults living in Nashville, Tennessee, USA. After blood collection by leukapheresis, PBMCs were isolated using Ficoll-Histopaque density gradient centrifugation and then cryopreserved in the vapor phase of liquid nitrogen. Analytical flow cytometry was used to check the purity and quantity of every magnetically sorted T cell population. Genomic DNA was isolated from every sorted fraction and measured by UV absorbance on a Nanodrop 2000c.

V has 6 bases trimmed and J has 15 bases trimmed; junction bases matching no gene number 12. CDR1 and CDR2 (ENHRY, SYGVKD) derive from the germline V gene. Including cysteine and phenylalanine, the CDR3 has 12 amino acids. Solely the CDR3 DNA is kept, with 36 bases framed from the first base. The data were obtained in a study of shared clonotypes between healthy human individuals (dated by TCRdb to the early 2020s). Turning to the overall study: The cohort comprised a couple of women and three men aged 18 to 49 years. Per donor, three plates each were used for CD4 naive and CD4 memory, two for CD8 naive, and one for CD8 memory. To estimate repertoire size and how much clonotypes are shared between individuals, the study performed deep sequencing of blood TCR repertoires from 4 to 6 healthy adults. To increase sequencing depth and limit assay-specific biases, different laboratories used diverse techniques to prepare libraries and sequence TCR repertoires. Between about 0.8 and 9 billion PBMCs per donor were obtained by leukapheresis. Summary of the overall study and its limitations: Estimated clonotype richness was generally larger for naive than for memory subsets. Rarefaction of sorted-subset datasets indicated incomplete sequencing despite the large sequencing depth. Compared with non-shared clonotypes, the clonotypes found in all four sorted-subset donors had higher generation probabilities. Pairwise subsampling led to the expectation that sequencing depth would affect the degree of clonotype sharing among donors. About 5% of naive CD4, approximately 3.7% of naive CD8, around 2.3% of memory CD4, and around 0.4% of memory CD8 clonotypes were shared across several donors. The genetic and exposure-history diversity represented was limited by the small number of donors. Only blood was sampled, and tissue TCR repertoires likely differ from those in blood.

TCR CDR3 regions were amplified from genomic DNA by multiplex PCR using the deep immunoSEQ assay. For each cell subset, the extracted genomic DNA was distributed evenly across all wells of several immunoSEQ 96-well plates, and each plate served as one replicate. For sorted subsets, each replicate PCR was loaded with roughly 0.2 ug genomic DNA, equivalent to 30,000 or so T cell genomes. Purified libraries were measured with a Qubit 3.0 fluorometer, size-checked on a Bioanalyzer 2100, and measured again with the KAPA Library Quantification kit. Each immunoSEQ 96-well plate was sequenced on its own single-read 150-cycle Illumina NextSeq 550 flow cell. Per the original workflow: The immunoSEQ output contained only junctional sequences without quality scores, so filtering could not match that applied to full-length reads. Sequences were annotated with PyIR, a Python wrapper for IgBLAST v1.9, and V/J genes and CDR3 were assigned using IMGT germline references. Any read was removed if the V/J assignment was weak (E-value above 1e-6), the CDR3 was missing, or the read contained stop codons, out-of-frame junctions, or ambiguous translated residues. V3J clonotypes were defined as sequences sharing an identical inferred V gene, J gene, and CDR3 amino acid sequence. To compute the percentage overlap between repertoires, the number of shared unique clonotypes was divided by the size of the smaller repertoire. Repertoire richness was assessed with RTK rarefaction, the Chao1 estimator, and Recon v2.1 estimates of unobserved clonotypes. OLGA was used to compute generation probabilities for all TCRbeta clonotypes that the gDNA method yielded from several donors. The table comes from immuneACCESS by way of TCRdb, which keeps in-frame sequences with V and J called. Part of the clones is missing from these tables; in studies checked, under half for an unresolved V gene and the rest for unknown reasons. Clonal size and the V and J genes are those of that table, whereas D and trimming came from the DNA. The sample profile shows some 2,100,000 clones; about 92% of them were found once. In total, the top ten clones hold roughly 1.7% of the sample.

What was sequenced was naive CD8+ T cells from PBMCs. The label giving this sample's cell subset or site can be read as: CD45RA+CCR7+. The rearranged chain carries TRBV10-3 and TRBJ2-3; 7 nucleotides in the junction match TRBD1. The TCR was taken from a man between 18 and 35 years old in good health. Some clones in this sample may be carry-over from other donors' samples. The CDR3 is CAISGTVPPPYF. DNA sequence: TGTGCCATCAGCGGGACAGTGCCTCCACCTTATTTT.